This T cell receptor (beta chain) derives from a study of T-cell memory formation after mild COVID-19. Findings and caveats of the study: From day 15 to 85, contracting clones were balanced between CD4 and CD8, whereas later expanders leaned toward CD4+. Shrinking CD4+ clones were chiefly CM and EM; CD8+ ones were chiefly EMRA. The finding that pre-infection memory included some responding clones suggested that cross-reactive memory joined.

5'RACE primed from the constant segment yielded TCR alpha and TCR beta cDNA libraries bearing sample barcodes and UMIs. TCRdb called the 5' RACE reads again in MiXCR, with one record for every CDR3 protein. The sample consists of around 90,000 distinct CDR3 sequences, over 12% of them appearing once. Concerning this clonotype: Antigen: not known.

The CDR3 has 15 amino acids. The germline CDR1 and CDR2 sequences are SGHRS and YFSETQ. V was pared by 5 bases and J by 7 bases, with 9 bases of the junction left unmatched. The sample comprised PBMCs or a T cell subset sorted from them (not recorded which). The rearrangement uses TRBV5-1 and TRBJ2-1; TRBD1 matches at 10 bases. This sequence was found in a man younger than 30 who had mild COVID-19 (a few samples of this study predate the infection). Cell type and time point are not known. The CDR3 region has the DNA TGCGCCAGCAGAGGGACGGACAGGGGGGAGAATGAGCAGTTCTTC. Its protein product is CASRGTDRGENEQFF.